The 22 T cell receptor beta chains reported below all come from one sample, sequenced in a study of blood T cell repertoires in COVID-19. TCRdb's copy holds only in-frame clones and misses some; the assay was immunoSEQ multiplex PCR. Seen here are about 190,000 clones, approximately 90% observed once, and the top ten hold 4%. Sequencing was done on a sample of peripheral blood. The receptors here all came from a young woman with acute or convalescent COVID-19.

The J gene is TRBJ2-2, the V gene TRBV9; TRBD2 matches 11 bases. V was clipped by 4 bases and J by 5 bases; unmatched bases: 4. Germline V gene lookup returns CDR1 SGDLS and CDR2 YYNGEE. This CDR3 has 15 residues. The CDR3 loop reads CASSPWTSGTGELFF. The CDR3 DNA sequence: TGTGCCAGCAGCCCATGGACTAGCGGGACCGGGGAGCTGTTTTTT. The full variable domain, completed using reference TRBV9 and TRBJ2-2, is DSGVTQTPKHLITATGQRVTLRCSPRSGDLSVYWYQQSLDQGLQFLIQYYNGEERAKGNILERFSAQQFPDLHSELNLSSLELGDSALYFCASSPWTSGTGELFFGEGSRLTVL.

This clone came up once. The chain links TRBV5-5 to TRBJ2-1, with 7 bases aligning to TRBD2. The CDR3 contains 14 residues. The V gene's germline CDR1 is SGHKS and CDR2 YYEKEE (reference sequence). V shed 6 bases, J shed 5 bases, and the junction held 8 bases outside the gene matches. CDR3 amino acids: CASIAGPTNNEQFF. In DNA, the CDR3 is TGTGCCAGCATAGCGGGTCCGACCAACAATGAGCAGTTCTTC.

V is TRBV15 and J is TRBJ1-5; no firm D call. CDR3 length: 13 residues. V was pared by 4 bases and J by 5 bases, with 9 bases between. Germline V CDR1 and CDR2: LNHNV, YYDKDF (reference sequence). The CDR3 region is CATSTMSDQPQHF. The CDR3 nucleotides read TGTGCCACCAGCACAATGTCAGATCAGCCCCAGCATTTT.

The genes are TRBV7-8 and TRBJ2-1; TRBD1 agrees at 10 bases. This CDR3 region has 15 residues. CDR1 is SGHVS and CDR2 is FQNEAQ in the germline V gene. V lost 1 base to trimming and J lost 5 bases; unmatched junction nucleotides: 2. The CDR3 DNA is TGTGCCAGCAGCTTAGGACAGGGGGCGCACAATGAGCAGTTCTTC. Amino acid sequence: CASSLGQGAHNEQFF. The whole variable domain, filled in from reference TRBV7-8 and TRBJ2-1, reads GAGVSQSPRYKVAKRGQDVALRCDPISGHVSLFWYQQALGQGPEFLTYFQNEAQLDKSGLPSDRFFAERPEGSVSTLKIQRTQQEDSAVYLCASSLGQGAHNEQFFGPGTRLTVL.

V and J are TRBV19 and TRBJ1-2; D unresolved. The CDR3 has 11 amino acids. CDR1 is LNHDA, CDR2 SQIVND, per germline (reference sequence). Trimming stripped 5 bases from V and 8 bases from J, with 9 bases between. CDR3 loop: CASSASGGYTF. DNA of the CDR3: TGTGCCAGTAGTGCCTCCGGGGGCTACACCTTC.

The genes are TRBV2 and TRBJ1-5; no definite D call. Looked up from germline, CDR1 is SNHLY and CDR2 is FYNNEI. CDR3 length: 14 residues. Trimming took off 4 bases at V and 1 base at J, with 8 bases between the two ends. The CDR3 nucleotides read TGTGCCAGCAGTGCGGGATTCAGCAATCAGCCCCAGCATTTT. Translated, it gives CASSAGFSNQPQHF.

This clone was counted a few times. The chain employs TRBV11-3 and TRBJ2-3; tentatively, D is TRBD1 (6 bases). V was pared by 9 bases and J by 1 base, with 11 bases between. This CDR3 is 13 amino acids long. Germline CDR1 reads SGHNT; CDR2 reads YENEEA. This chain's CDR3 is CASREGGTDTQYF. CDR3 DNA sequence: TGTGCCAGTCGTGAGGGGGGCACAGATACGCAGTATTTT.

The chain is built from TRBV18 and TRBJ1-3; D unclear. The CDR3 extends over 16 amino acids. CDR1 KGHSH and CDR2 LQKENI come from the germline V gene. V lost 6 bases and J 0 bases, leaving 15 bases between the germline ends. The CDR3 region has the DNA TGTGCCAGCTCCCCAACACAGCCCCTCTCTGGAAACACCATATATTTT. As protein: CASSPTQPLSGNTIYF.

This rearrangement joins TRBV28 to TRBJ1-2; D remains ambiguous. The length of the CDR3 is 12 residues. The V and J ends lost 5 bases and 4 bases respectively, with 8 bases between them. Germline assignment: CDR1 MDHEN and CDR2 SYDVKM. CDR3 nucleotides: TGTGCCAGCAGTGTCCCATCCTATGGCTACACCTTC. Amino acids: CASSVPSYGYTF.

The chain uses TRBV29-1 and TRBJ2-3; D possibly corresponds to TRBD2 (6 bases). The CDR3 contains 18 residues. Germline V gene sequence: CDR1 SQVTM, CDR2 ANQGSEA. V shed 0 bases and J shed 5 bases, with 24 bases lying between them. The DNA for the CDR3 is TGCAGCGTTGAAGATCCTAGGATGCGGGAACCAAAGAGAGATACGCAGTATTTT. Its translation is CSVEDPRMREPKRDTQYF.

The J gene is TRBJ2-2, the V gene TRBV19, with 8 bases aligning to TRBD2. Germline V gene data show CDR1 as LNHDA and CDR2 as SQIVND (reference sequence). Unmatched junction bases numbered 13, after V lost 5 bases and J lost 5 bases. The CDR3 covers 17 residues. CDR3 residues: CASSFGASGYWTGELFF. The CDR3 bases are TGTGCCAGTAGTTTCGGGGCTAGCGGGTATTGGACCGGGGAGCTGTTTTTT.

This chain connects TRBV5-4 to TRBJ2-7, with 8 bases that match TRBD1. Trimming at V came to 0 bases and at J to 5 bases, leaving 4 bases not matched to a gene. The CDR3 runs to 14 residues. Germline CDR1 reads SGHNT; CDR2 reads YYREEE (reference sequence). The CDR3 protein is CASSLAPGQDEQYF. In DNA, the CDR3 is TGTGCCAGCAGCTTGGCCCCGGGACAGGACGAGCAGTACTTC.

The rearrangement links TRBV27 to TRBJ2-7; maybe TRBD2 (6 bases). This CDR3 spans 16 amino acids. Between the trimmed V and J ends, which lost 2 bases and 3 bases, there was a span of 17 bases. CDR1 is MNHEY and CDR2 is SMNVEV in the germline V gene (reference sequence). Here the CDR3 reads CASSLTAGLRGYEQYF. The CDR3 DNA reads TGTGCCAGCAGTTTAACCGCGGGACTTCGTGGCTACGAGCAGTACTTC.

This sequence joins TRBV5-1 and TRBJ2-7; the D gene is possibly TRBD1 (6 bases). V lost 3 bases and J 5 bases, leaving 21 bases between the germline ends. Germline V gives CDR1 SGHRS, CDR2 YFSETQ. The CDR3 totals 16 residues. The CDR3 here is CASSYGTLIGSDEQYF. CDR3 nucleotide sequence: TGCGCCAGCAGCTACGGGACATTAATCGGTTCGGACGAGCAGTACTTC.

This chain connects TRBV2 to TRBJ1-4; D gene uncertain. There are 13 residues in the CDR3. V shed 8 bases and J shed 7 bases, with 14 bases lying between them. CDR1 is SNHLY, CDR2 FYNNEI, per germline. CDR3 sequence (DNA): TGTGCCAGCCGGAGGACGGTTGTTGAAAAACTGTTTTTT. This sequence encodes CASRRTVVEKLFF.

This clone has a single count. The chain couples TRBV6-5 to TRBJ2-5; D uncertain. The germline V gene has CDR1 MNHEY and CDR2 SVGAGI. This CDR3 is built from 15 residues. The ends were cut back, 1 base at V and 1 base at J, with 10 bases in the middle. CDR3 sequence reads: CASSYFAVPQETQYF. DNA of the CDR3: TGTGCCAGCAGTTACTTCGCGGTCCCCCAAGAGACCCAGTACTTC.

This chain connects TRBV11-2 to TRBJ1-1; D might be TRBD1 (5 bases). Per germline, CDR1 SGHAT and CDR2 FQNNGV. Trimming took off 0 bases at V and 10 bases at J, with 9 bases between the two ends. The CDR3 has 12 residues. The CDR3 here is CASSLEGGGAFF. The CDR3 DNA is TGTGCCAGCAGCTTAGAGGGGGGGGGAGCTTTCTTT.

The V and J genes are TRBV2 and TRBJ1-4, with TRBD1 matching 7 bases. This CDR3 has 12 residues. Trimming removed 6 bases from V and 8 bases from J; junction bases left unmatched: 3. CDR1 is SNHLY, CDR2 FYNNEI, per germline. CDR3 in DNA: TGTGCCAGCAGGGACAGGCGGGAAAAACTGTTTTTT. Protein: CASRDRREKLFF.

J is TRBJ2-3 and V is TRBV3-1 (or the pseudogene TRBV3-2); tentatively, D is TRBD1 (6 bases). The CDR3 length is 12 residues. V was trimmed by 3 bases and J by 8 bases, leaving 9 bases between them. Germline CDR1 and CDR2: LGHDT and YNNKEL (reference sequence). The CDR3 here is CASSHSQGTQYF. The CDR3 DNA is TGTGCCAGCAGCCATTCACAGGGTACGCAGTATTTT.

This chain links TRBV6-1 with TRBJ1-6, with D tentatively TRBD1 (5 bases). The CDR3 runs 15 residues. Trimming took 2 bases from V and 6 from J, leaving 11 bases between them. Germline assignment: CDR1 MNHNS and CDR2 SASEGT. CDR3 nucleotides: TGTGCCAGCAGTGAACTCAGGGTTGGTAATTCACCCCTCCACTTT. It codes for CASSELRVGNSPLHF.

The chain carries TRBV2 and TRBJ1-2, with D possibly matching TRBD1 (6 bases). V lost 2 bases, J lost 8 bases, and 9 bases lay in between. This CDR3 is built from 12 residues. Germline-derived CDR1 and CDR2 are SNHLY and FYNNEI. CDR3 sequence: CASSENRVGYTF. The CDR3 DNA reads as TGTGCCAGCAGTGAAAACAGGGTCGGCTACACCTTC. Full variable domain (rest looked up from reference TRBV2 and TRBJ1-2): EPEVTQTPSHQVTQMGQEVILRCVPISNHLYFYWYRQILGQKVEFLVSFYNNEISEKSEIFDDQFSVERPDGSNFTLKIRSTKLEDSAMYFCASSENRVGYTFGSGTRLTVV.

The chain combines TRBV5-6 with TRBJ2-1, with a possible D match to TRBD1 (5 bases). Trimming stripped 0 bases from V and 5 bases from J, with 9 bases between. Germline V CDR1 and CDR2: SGHDT, YYEEEE. CDR3 length: 14 residues. Here the CDR3 DNA reads TGTGCCAGCAGCTTGGGGGGCCTACACAATGAGCAGTTCTTC. This gives the protein CASSLGGLHNEQFF. Full variable domain (missing parts from reference TRBV5-6 and TRBJ2-1): DAGVTQSPTHLIKTRGQQVTLRCSPKSGHDTVSWYQQALGQGPQFIFQYYEEEERQRGNFPDRFSGHQFPNYSSELNVNALLLGDSALYLCASSLGGLHNEQFFGPGTRLTVL.